This T cell receptor beta chain derives from a study of blood T cell repertoires in COVID-19. Germline lookup yields CDR1 ENHRY and CDR2 SYGVKD. J lost 5 bases, V lost 3 bases, and 3 bases had no gene match. This CDR3 spans 13 amino acids. In the study's own analysis: Researchers report that nucleated cell counts were estimated from reference gene primer amplification. Produced via immunoSEQ multiplex PCR; TCRdb's table is partial and in-frame only. That table supplies the V and J calls and clone size; D and trimming were determined from the DNA. Seen here are 95,000 to 150,000 clones, about four fifths observed once, and the top ten hold about 12%.

V is TRBV10-3 and J is TRBJ1-2; 7 bases line up with TRBD1. The sequence derives from a human donor in a cohort sampled during active COVID-19. The sequenced sample was peripheral blood. The CDR3 region has the DNA TGTGCCATCAGTGATACAGGGGTTTATGGCTACACCTTC. It yields the protein CAISDTGVYGYTF.